Listed below are T cell receptor beta chains from one sample, sequenced in a study of blood T cells in healthy people across ages. Via MiXCR, TCRdb re-called the 5' RACE reads, giving one row per CDR3 protein. This sample carries 850,000 or so distinct CDR3 sequences, roughly 26% of them seen once, and the ten largest clones take 15% to 20%. Sequences were obtained from blood. The receptors come from a woman older than 75 in good health. Both conserved end residues are part of each CDR3. D genes are given only for firm matches. Part of the rows lack a size; the others show once, few, many or a class for expanded clones.

TGCAGTGCTAGAAAGTTTGGGACTAACCTCGAGCAGTACTTC	CSARKFGTNLEQYF	TRBV20-1	NA	TRBD2	TRBJ2-7
TGTGCCAGCAGCTTGACATCTAGCGGAGGGAATGAGCAGTTCTTC	CASSLTSSGGNEQFF	TRBV7-2	many	TRBD2	TRBJ2-1
TGTGCCAGCACTGTAGGGACCTACGAGCAGTACTTC	CASTVGTYEQYF	TRBV6-1	many	NA	TRBJ2-7
TGTGCCAGCAGCTTTCATCCGCCGCGGGTAGAGACCCAGTACTTC	CASSFHPPRVETQYF	TRBV5-8	NA	NA	TRBJ2-5
TGCGCCAGCAGCCTATATGGACTAGCGGGGAACAATGAGCAGTACTTC	CASSLYGLAGNNEQYF	TRBV5-1	few	TRBD2	TRBJ2-5
TGTGCCAGCAGTCTCGGGCACAGAGGTGAGCAGTACTTC	CASSLGHRGEQYF	TRBV12-3/TRBV12-4	few	NA	TRBJ2-5
TGTGCCAGCACAGGGATTTGGATGAACACTGAAGCTTTCTTT	CASTGIWMNTEAFF	TRBV18	NA	NA	TRBJ1-1
TGCAGTACCCCGGGACTAGCGGGGTCTGAGCAGTTCTTC	CSTPGLAGSEQFF	TRBV20-1	NA	TRBD2	TRBJ2-1
TGTGCCAGCAGCCCCGCCGGGCGGTACAATGAGCAGTTCTTC	CASSPAGRYNEQFF	TRBV11-2	many	NA	TRBJ2-1
TGTGCCAGCGGAGTAGCGGGACAGGGATTTAATGAGCAGTTCTTC	CASGVAGQGFNEQFF	TRBV12-3/TRBV12-4	few	NA	TRBJ2-1
TGTGCCAGCAATCCACGGAGGAACAATGAGCAGTTCTTC	CASNPRRNNEQFF	TRBV18	many	NA	TRBJ2-1
TGTGCCAGCAGCCTCGGGACAGGCAATAATTCACCCCTCCACTTT	CASSLGTGNNSPLHF	TRBV7-9	many	TRBD1	TRBJ1-6
TGTGCCAGCAGCTCCGGGACCTTCGACAATGAGCAGTTCTTC	CASSSGTFDNEQFF	TRBV7-9	NA	NA	TRBJ2-1
TGTGCCAGCAACAACGTTCGGGACAGGGGGCTTGGCTACACCTTC	CASNNVRDRGLGYTF	TRBV11-2	many	TRBD1	TRBJ1-2
TGTGCCAGCAGTTCTAGGGGAAACGGAGCCGAAAAACTGTTTTTT	CASSSRGNGAEKLFF	TRBV2	NA	NA	TRBJ1-4
TGTGCCAGCAGTGAAATGGGGCGATTCAATGAGCAGTTCTTC	CASSEMGRFNEQFF	TRBV2	few	NA	TRBJ2-1